These 16 T cell receptor delta chains originate from one sample sequenced in a study of gamma-delta chains in newborns, infants, children. TCRdb re-processed the reads via CATT. In the table there are 5,000 or so delta-chain clones, less than 3.5% of which are singletons. The sample taken for sequencing was blood. The receptors derive from a child who was a newborn, infant or young child, either healthy, febrile or measles-vaccinated (not recorded which).

This clone was found a few times. A far larger clone is off by one base, so a read error is likely. This chain connects TRDV2 to TRDJ3, with 10 positions matching TRDD3. The CDR3 runs to 21 residues. Trimming took 3 bases from V and 1 from J; bases not matched to a gene: 14. Germline V gene data show CDR1 as GEAIGNYY and CDR2 as EKD. The CDR3 here is CACDQCWGIYPHSWDTRQMFF. DNA of the CDR3: TGTGCCTGTGACCAGTGCTGGGGGATATATCCCCATTCCTGGGACACCCGACAGATGTTTTTC.

With regard to this clone: A far larger clone is a single base away, which makes a read error likely. At the DNA level, this CDR3 is encoded by other sequences in the same sample as well. V usage is TRDV2 and J usage is TRDJ3; 8 nucleotides match TRDD3. Germline V gives CDR1 GEAIGNYY, CDR2 EKD. This CDR3 has 18 residues. CDR3 coding DNA: TGTGCCTGTGACTCTGGGGGACCTTTTTCCTGGGACACCCGTCAGATGTTTTTC. Translating gives CACDSGGPFSWDTRQMFF.

This clone occurred a few times. The likely explanation is a read error, given a far larger clone one base away. Other DNA sequences in this sample translate to the same CDR3. This rearrangement joins TRAV29/DV5 to TRDJ2; TRDD3 matches at 7 bases. CDR1 NSMFDY and CDR2 ISSIKDK come from the germline V gene. V shed 0 bases and J 4 bases; nucleotides not matched to a gene: 18. The length of the CDR3 is 19 residues. In DNA, the CDR3 is TGTGCAGCAAGCGTTCCCAGAGGGGGATCTCTCTCCCCGACAGCACAACTCTTCTTT. Its translation: CAASVPRGGSLSPTAQLFF. Filled out from reference TRAV29/DV5 and TRDJ2, the complete variable domain reads DQQVKQNSPSLSVQEGRISILNCDYTNSMFDYFLWYKKYPAEGPTFLISISSIKDKNEDGRFTVFLNKSAKHLSLHIVPSQPGDSAVYFCAASVPRGGSLSPTAQLFFGKGTQLIVEP.

The sample holds a few counts of this clone. A far larger clone is one base from this, pointing to a likely read error. Other DNA sequences of this sample code for an identical CDR3. The chain employs TRDV2 and TRDJ2, with TRDD3 matching 13 bases. The CDR3 is made up of 16 amino acids. The germline V gene encodes CDR1 GEAIGNYY and CDR2 EKD. The CDR3 nucleotides read TGTGCCTGCGACACCCTACACTGGGGGATACGTGGACAACTCTTCTTT. This encodes CACDTLHWGIRGQLFF.

As concerns this clone: It differs at one base from a far larger clone, so likely a read error. Different DNA sequences within this sample yield the same CDR3. This chain's CDR3 is CACDWGIWATDKLIF. CDR3 DNA sequence: TGTGCCTGTGACTGGGGTATATGGGCCACCGATAAACTCATCTTT. V and J are TRDV2 and TRDJ1, with D possibly TRDD3 on 5 matching bases. The V and J ends lost 3 bases and 1 base respectively, with 14 bases between them. The CDR3 extends over 15 amino acids. The V gene's germline CDR1 is GEAIGNYY and CDR2 EKD.

Remarks on this clone: Translating this DNA gives a protein that differs at residue 3 from the TCRdb one, which belongs to a much larger clone; a read error is likely, and the protein shown is this translation. The V gene is TRDV2, the J gene TRDJ2, with TRDD3 matching 10 bases. The CDR3 consists of 15 residues. From germline, CDR1 is GEAIGNYY and CDR2 EKD. CDR3: CARDTLGDTTAQLFF. DNA for the CDR3: TGTGCCCGTGACACCTTGGGGGATACGACAGCACAACTCTTCTTT.

Worth noting for this clone: TCRdb's protein for this DNA is that of a much larger clone and differs from the translation at residue 9, likely a read error; the protein shown is the DNA translation. The chain recombines TRDV2 with TRDJ1, with D possibly TRDD3 on 6 matching bases. The germline V gene encodes CDR1 GEAIGNYY and CDR2 EKD. The CDR3 covers 16 residues. Trimming left V 3 bases short and J 0 bases short, with 16 bases between. DNA of the CDR3: TGTGCCTGTGACCGGTACTGGGTGGCGTACACCGATAAACTCATCTTT. Amino acids: CACDRYWVAYTDKLIF.

About this clone itself: TCRdb's protein for this DNA is that of a much larger clone and differs from the translation at residue 6, likely a read error; the protein shown is the DNA translation. This chain uses TRDV2 with TRDJ2; 8 nucleotides align to TRDD3. CDR3 length: 14 residues. Trimming removed 0 bases from V and 5 bases from J; junction bases left unmatched: 1. From germline, CDR1 is GEAIGNYY and CDR2 EKD. The CDR3 DNA is TGTGCCTGTGACACCCGGGGGATAACAGCACAACTCTTCTTT. It specifies CACDTRGITAQLFF.

Comment on this clone: For this DNA, TCRdb reports the protein of a much larger clone, which diverges at residue 15, most likely from a read error; the protein presented here is translated directly from the DNA. The rearrangement links TRDV2 to TRDJ1; 12 nucleotides match TRDD3. Germline-derived CDR1 and CDR2 are GEAIGNYY and EKD. CDR3 length equals 17 residues. CDR3 nucleotides: TGTGCCTGTGACACGGGTCTGGGGGATACGCGTCCCGATAAACACATCTTT. It specifies CACDTGLGDTRPDKHIF.

With regard to this clone: TCRdb shows a much larger clone's protein in place of this DNA's translation, and the two differ at residue 10, likely through a read error; the protein shown is translated from the DNA. J is TRDJ1 and V is TRDV2; no reliable D call. Germline CDR1 reads GEAIGNYY; CDR2 reads EKD. V lost 0 bases and J lost 6, with 13 bases in between. The CDR3 sequence is 14 residues long. As DNA, the CDR3 is TGTGCCTGTGACACCAGGGTTGGGACCTATAAACTCATCTTT. It is translated as CACDTRVGTYKLIF.

This clone is labeled as large. At the DNA level, this CDR3 is encoded by other sequences in the same sample as well. The CDR3 protein is CACDTRGYGTSWDTRQMFF. CDR3 in DNA: TGTGCCTGTGACACTCGGGGATACGGGACGTCCTGGGACACCCGACAGATGTTTTTC. This chain links TRDV2 with TRDJ3, with TRDD3 matching over 9 bases. This CDR3 spans 19 amino acids. V gave up 1 base and J gave up 1 base; unmatched junction bases: 7. Germline CDR1 GEAIGNYY, CDR2 EKD.

Of note for this clone: One base away lies a much larger clone, so this may be a sequencing read error. This chain links TRDV2 with TRDJ3, with TRDD3 matching 7 bases. The germline gives CDR1 GEAIGNYY, CDR2 EKD. V was pared by 2 bases and J by 3 bases, with 9 bases of the junction left unmatched. This CDR3 region has 18 residues. CDR3 residues: CACDSLGGTRWDTRQMFF. CDR3 in DNA: TGTGCCTGTGACAGTCTGGGGGGTACGCGCTGGGACACCCGACAGATGTTTTTC.

This clone was counted only a few times. A far more abundant clone sits one base away, making this likely a read error. Additional DNA sequences in this sample encode the identical CDR3. The rearrangement uses TRDV1 and TRDJ2; D perhaps matches TRDD3 (6 bases). The germline V gene encodes CDR1 TSWWSYY and CDR2 QGS. The CDR3 loop spans 15 amino acids. CDR3 DNA: TGTGCTCTTGGGGAACTAGGGATATTGACAGCACAGCTCTTCTTT. Its protein is CALGELGILTAQLFF.

Note on this clone: It may be a read error: a sequence one base away is much more abundant. The chain joins TRDV2 to TRDJ3; 8 nucleotides align to TRDD3. The CDR3 consists of 18 residues. The ends lost 1 base at V and 2 bases at J; junction bases unmatched: 6. Looked up from germline, CDR1 is GEAIGNYY and CDR2 is EKD. Written as DNA, the CDR3 is TGTGCCTGTGACACTGGGGGATCCGCCGCCTGGGACACCCGACAGATGTTTTTC. Protein: CACDTGGSAAWDTRQMFF.

Comment on this clone: TCRdb assigns this DNA the protein of a much larger clone, which departs from its translation at residue 8; this likely reflects a read error, and the protein shown comes from translating the DNA. The chain joins TRDV2 to TRDJ3; D might be TRDD3 (6 bases). V was pared by 1 base and J by 2 bases, with 14 bases between. The CDR3 sequence is 18 residues long. Germline V gives CDR1 GEAIGNYY, CDR2 EKD. CDR3 sequence reads: CACDTLGALTWDTRQMFF. As DNA, the CDR3 is TGTGCCTGTGACACTTTGGGGGCTCTAACCTGGGACACCCGACAGATGTTTTTC.

On this clone itself: This likely came from a read error, as a far larger clone is one base away. The chain is built from TRDV2 and TRDJ2, with TRDD3 matching over 9 bases. In germline, CDR1 is GEAIGNYY, CDR2 EKD. This CDR3 is 20 amino acids long. CDR3 DNA sequence: TGTGCCCGTGACGCCATGATACGACGGGGGGGGATACAGCTGACAGCACAACTCTTCTTT. Protein: CARDAMIRRGGIQLTAQLFF.